This T cell receptor beta chain was found in a study of cytomegalovirus exposure and HLA in healthy donors. General study findings and limits: Clonal expansion, a later analysis showed, was greater in HLA-associated TCR beta chains than in equally common others. The study carried out a later analysis of TCR beta sequences. It associated some 17,000 of them with specific HLA alleles at a false discovery rate of 0.05. Reports indicated that the classifier achieved high specificity and sensitivity in diagnosing cytomegalovirus status.

Despite likely unrecorded immune exposures, the donors were nominally healthy at the time of sampling. Looked up from germline, CDR1 is KGHSH and CDR2 is LQKENI. The junction had 9 bases not matched to a gene; V was cut back by 11 bases and J by 6 bases. This CDR3 spans 13 amino acids. Comment on this clone: No antigen is known for it.

PCR used 60 Vbeta primers and 13 Jbeta primers. Only in-frame clones appear in the TCRdb table, and some are missing; sequencing was by immunoSEQ multiplex PCR. The sample data list about 130,000 clones. The J gene is TRBJ1-5, the V gene TRBV18; 8 bases align to TRBD1. Sequences were obtained from PBMCs. This clonotype originated in a man between 18 and 29 years old in good health and CMV-seronegative. The CDR3 loop is CAATTGVGQPQHF. The CDR3 nucleotides are TGTGCCGCTACGACAGGGGTAGGTCAGCCCCAGCATTTT.